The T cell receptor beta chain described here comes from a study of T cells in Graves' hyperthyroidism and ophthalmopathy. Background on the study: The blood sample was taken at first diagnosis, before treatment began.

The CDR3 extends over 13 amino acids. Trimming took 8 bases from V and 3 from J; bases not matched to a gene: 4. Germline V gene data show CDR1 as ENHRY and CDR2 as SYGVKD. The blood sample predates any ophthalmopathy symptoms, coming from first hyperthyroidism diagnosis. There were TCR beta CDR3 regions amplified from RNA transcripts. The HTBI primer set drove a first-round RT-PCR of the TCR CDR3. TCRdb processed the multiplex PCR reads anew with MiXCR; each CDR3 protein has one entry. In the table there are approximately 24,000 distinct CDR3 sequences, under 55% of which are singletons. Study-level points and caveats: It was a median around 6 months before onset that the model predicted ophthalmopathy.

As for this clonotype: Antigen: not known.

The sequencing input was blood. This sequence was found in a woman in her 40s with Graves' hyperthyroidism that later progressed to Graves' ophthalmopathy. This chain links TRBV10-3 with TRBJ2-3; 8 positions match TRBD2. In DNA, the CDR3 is TGTGCCATCGCCGGGACTAGTACAGATACGCAGTATTTT. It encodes CAIAGTSTDTQYF.